This TCR beta chain was obtained from a study of OX40 agonist ivuxolimab in advanced cancers. Study-wide points: Among the nonresponders, some also had low normalized T-cell clonal expansion. The antigen specificity of the peripheral T cells (those that were expanded) was not determined.

TCRdb's table, derived via immunoSEQ multiplex PCR, lists solely in-frame clones and lacks some. The sample includes 20,000 to 25,000 clones, about 79% of them seen just once. This clone was picked up many times. Its specificity is unknown. There are 12 residues in the CDR3. The V gene's germline CDR1 is SGHRS and CDR2 YFSETQ. Trimming removed 4 bases at V and 3 bases at J, with 8 bases between. The sequence derives from an adult with an advanced solid tumor such as melanoma, head and neck, liver or kidney cancer. The gene calls are TRBV5-1 and TRBJ2-7, with D tentatively TRBD2 (5 bases). This material consisted of CD4+ or CD8+ T cells sorted from blood, taken in a trial of the OX40 agonist ivuxolimab. The CDR3 nucleotides read TGCGCCAGCAGCGAGGACTTCTACGAGCAGTACTTC. Its protein product is CASSEDFYEQYF. The full variable domain, completed using reference TRBV5-1 and TRBJ2-7, is KAGVTQTPRYLIKTRGQQVTLSCSPISGHRSVSWYQQTPGQGLQFLFEYFSETQRNKGNFPGRFSGRQFSNSRSEMNVSTLELGDSALYLCASSEDFYEQYFGPGTRLTVT.